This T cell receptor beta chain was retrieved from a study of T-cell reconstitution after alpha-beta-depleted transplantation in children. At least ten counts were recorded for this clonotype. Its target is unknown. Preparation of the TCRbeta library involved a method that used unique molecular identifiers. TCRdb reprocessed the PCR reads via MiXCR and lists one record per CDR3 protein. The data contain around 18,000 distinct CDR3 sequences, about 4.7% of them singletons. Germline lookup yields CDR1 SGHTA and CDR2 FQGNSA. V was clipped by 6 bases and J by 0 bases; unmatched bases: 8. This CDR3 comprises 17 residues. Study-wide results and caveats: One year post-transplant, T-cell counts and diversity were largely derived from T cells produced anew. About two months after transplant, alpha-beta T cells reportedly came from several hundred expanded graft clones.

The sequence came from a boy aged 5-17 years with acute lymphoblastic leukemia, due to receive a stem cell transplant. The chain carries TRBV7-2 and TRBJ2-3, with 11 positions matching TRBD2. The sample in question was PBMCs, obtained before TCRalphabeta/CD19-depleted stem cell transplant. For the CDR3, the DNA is TGTGCCAGCAGGCCTAGCGGGGGGACGTCTAGCACAGATACGCAGTATTTT. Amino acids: CASRPSGGTSSTDTQYF.